This TCR beta chain originates from a study of Ad26.COV2.S vaccination and SARS-CoV-2 variants. Looked up from germline, CDR1 is LGHNA and CDR2 is YSLEER. The V gene lost 3 bases and the J gene lost 5 bases, with 12 bases spanning the gap. The CDR3 runs to 14 residues. Profiled with immunoSEQ multiplex PCR; TCRdb holds only in-frame clones, not every one. The sample consists of 320,000 or so clones, 85% to 90% of them appearing once. The treatment denotes: about 20 received Ad26.COV2.S at low or high dose, single or two shots; about 5 received placebo; per-sample allocation not given. Day 63 following the first vaccine or placebo injection was when the samples were taken.

The V gene is TRBV4-3, the J gene TRBJ2-3, with a tentative D call TRBD2 (7 bases). Source: peripheral blood, taken in a trial of Ad26.COV2.S vaccine versus placebo. The sequence was collected from a person aged 18-65 years who received the Ad26.COV2.S COVID-19 vaccine or a placebo. CDR3 nucleotide sequence: TGCGCCAGCAGCCAGGGGGGGGACAAAGATACGCAGTATTTT. Translation: CASSQGGDKDTQYF.